Below are 19 T cell receptor beta chains sequenced from a single sample in a study of blood T cell repertoires in COVID-19 (dated by TCRdb to the early 2020s). Library prep was done by the immunoSEQ multiplex PCR assay. Entries here come from immuneACCESS through TCRdb and include only in-frame sequences with V and J called. Some clones fail to appear in such tables; in the studies checked, an unresolved V gene covers under half of the shortfall, and the cause of the remainder is unknown. This sample lists 90,000 or so clones; about 78% were detected once. The ten largest clones add up to around 15% of the sample. Sequenced sample: peripheral blood. The receptors originated from a woman of 80 years or more with acute or convalescent COVID-19.

The chain links TRBV6-5 to TRBJ1-2, with 8 bases identical to TRBD1. The CDR3 is 15 amino acids. V shed 6 bases and J 2 bases; nucleotides not matched to a gene: 8. Germline CDR1 is MNHEY and CDR2 is SVGAGI. In nucleotides, the CDR3 is TGTGCCAGCAGGGTTGACAGGGGAGGGAACTATGGCTACACCTTC. It is translated as CASRVDRGGNYGYTF.

V gene TRBV7-8 combines with J gene TRBJ2-5; a possible D gene is TRBD2 (5 bases). This CDR3 has 15 residues. Germline V gives CDR1 SGHVS, CDR2 FQNEAQ. Trimming left V 3 bases short and J 4 bases short, with 15 bases between. The CDR3 is CASSFHPLALETQYF. In nucleotides, the CDR3 is TGTGCCAGCAGCTTCCACCCGCTAGCTCTAGAGACCCAGTACTTC. Full variable domain (rest looked up from reference TRBV7-8 and TRBJ2-5): GAGVSQSPRYKVAKRGQDVALRCDPISGHVSLFWYQQALGQGPEFLTYFQNEAQLDKSGLPSDRFFAERPEGSVSTLKIQRTQQEDSAVYLCASSFHPLALETQYFGPGTRLLVL.

The chain combines TRBV5-1 with TRBJ1-2; 10 bases are shared with TRBD1. The germline CDR1 and CDR2 sequences are SGHRS and YFSETQ. The CDR3 runs to 15 residues. J was trimmed by 6 bases and V by 0 bases; bases with no gene match: 5. CDR3 sequence reads: CASSLGQGAINGYTF. The CDR3 DNA sequence: TGCGCCAGCAGCTTGGGACAGGGGGCGATCAATGGCTACACCTTC.

The CDR3 DNA is TGTGCCAGCACAGACAGGGGCCCGTTGAATGAGCAGTTCTTC. Translating it yields CASTDRGPLNEQFF. The chain employs TRBV2 and TRBJ2-1; TRBD1 matches at 8 bases. The V segment lost 7 bases and the J segment 7 bases; nucleotides outside the gene matches: 9. Germline V gene lookup returns CDR1 SNHLY and CDR2 FYNNEI. The CDR3 has 14 amino acids.

This chain links TRBV11-2 with TRBJ1-2; D unresolved. CDR3 length: 14 amino acids. Between the trimmed V and J ends, which lost 5 bases and 8 bases, there was a span of 18 bases. Germline V CDR1 and CDR2: SGHAT, FQNNGV. The CDR3 sequence: CASSINPGRVGYTF. CDR3 in DNA: TGTGCCAGCAGCATAAATCCGGGGAGGGTCGGCTACACCTTC.

The V and J genes are TRBV19 and TRBJ2-1; 8 nucleotides agree with TRBD1. CDR3 size: 16 residues. The V segment lost 5 bases and the J segment 9 bases; nucleotides outside the gene matches: 15. Germline loops: CDR1 LNHDA, CDR2 SQIVND (reference sequence). The CDR3 DNA is TGTGCCAGTAGTGGAATGCCGGGACAGGCCGGGGCTGAGCAGTTCTTC. The encoded protein is CASSGMPGQAGAEQFF.

The gene calls are TRBV10-3 and TRBJ1-2, with a possible D match to TRBD1 (5 bases). Trimming removed 10 bases at V and 8 bases at J, with 23 bases between. The CDR3 length is 14 residues. The germline CDR1 and CDR2 sequences are ENHRY and SYGVKD. The CDR3 sequence is CATNRLPTSTGYTF. In DNA form, the CDR3 reads TGTGCCACGAACAGGTTACCAACAAGTACAGGCTACACCTTC.

This rearrangement joins TRBV2 to TRBJ1-2; TRBD1 might be the D (6 bases). Between the trimmed V and J ends, which lost 6 bases and 2 bases, there was a span of 7 bases. Germline CDR1 and CDR2: SNHLY and FYNNEI. This CDR3 is 12 amino acids long. CDR3 in DNA: TGTGCCAGCAGGGACAGAAACTATGGCTACACCTTC. Its translation is CASRDRNYGYTF.

This clone was picked up one time. V gene TRBV5-5 combines with J gene TRBJ1-1, with 7 bases lining up with TRBD1. V shed 4 bases, J shed 5 bases, and the junction held 5 bases outside the gene matches. CDR3 length: 13 residues. CDR1 SGHKS and CDR2 YYEKEE come from the germline V gene (reference sequence). The CDR3 DNA follows: TGTGCCAGCAGCACCGGGACAGCAACTGAAGCTTTCTTT. Its translation: CASSTGTATEAFF.

This rearrangement joins TRBV28 to TRBJ1-5, with D uncertain. The CDR3 length is 14 residues. V lost 9 bases and J lost 0, with 12 bases in between. Germline V lookup: CDR1 MDHEN, CDR2 SYDVKM. This CDR3 reads CASVVGDSNQPQHF. The CDR3 DNA reads TGTGCCAGTGTGGTCGGAGATAGCAATCAGCCCCAGCATTTT.

This chain connects TRBV7-2 to TRBJ1-1, with D uncertain. In germline, CDR1 is SGHTA, CDR2 FQGNSA. The CDR3 is 16 amino acids. Trimming left V 0 bases short and J 4 bases short, with 15 bases between. CDR3 protein: CASSLAPPTSGTEAFF. The CDR3 coding sequence is TGTGCCAGCAGCTTAGCCCCGCCTACCTCGGGCACTGAAGCTTTCTTT.

The chain carries TRBV7-2 and TRBJ2-3; 10 nucleotides align to TRBD2. Germline loops: CDR1 SGHTA, CDR2 FQGNSA. Losses at the gene ends were 6 bases for V and 1 base for J; bases not matched to a gene: 1. The length of the CDR3 is 14 residues. The CDR3 DNA reads TGTGCCAGCAGAGCGGGGGGGCGCACAGATACGCAGTATTTT. Residues: CASRAGGRTDTQYF. The full variable domain, completed using reference TRBV7-2 and TRBJ2-3, is GAGVSQSPSNKVTEKGKDVELRCDPISGHTALYWYRQSLGQGLEFLIYFQGNSAPDKSGLPSDRFSAERTGGSVSTLTIQRTQQEDSAVYLCASRAGGRTDTQYFGPGTRLTVL.

The V and J genes are TRBV18 and TRBJ1-5; 7 nucleotides line up with TRBD1. The CDR3 consists of 15 residues. V gave up 3 bases and J gave up 2 bases; unmatched junction bases: 4. Per germline, CDR1 KGHSH and CDR2 LQKENI. The CDR3 DNA reads TGTGCCAGCTCACCCCCTCAGGGGGGCAATCAGCCCCAGCATTTT. This gives the protein CASSPPQGGNQPQHF. The full variable domain, its missing parts supplied by reference TRBV18 and TRBJ1-5, is NAGVMQNPRHLVRRRGQEARLRCSPMKGHSHVYWYRQLPEEGLKFMVYLQKENIIDESGMPKERFSAEFPKEGPSILRIQQVVRGDSAAYFCASSPPQGGNQPQHFGDGTRLSIL.

The rearrangement uses TRBV5-1 and TRBJ1-5; 7 bases map to TRBD1. The CDR3 has 17 amino acids. The V gene's germline CDR1 is SGHRS and CDR2 YFSETQ. Losses at the gene ends were 0 bases for V and 0 bases for J; bases not matched to a gene: 6. CDR3 in amino acids: CASSLGIGQASNQPQHF. CDR3 sequence (DNA): TGCGCCAGCAGCTTGGGAATCGGACAGGCTAGCAATCAGCCCCAGCATTTT.

This clone appeared a few times. The CDR3 spells CASSLTGSSYEQYF. In DNA form, the CDR3 reads TGCGCCAGCAGCTTGACAGGCAGCTCCTACGAGCAGTACTTC. The chain is built from TRBV5-1 and TRBJ2-7; the D gene is possibly TRBD1 (5 bases). Germline lookup yields CDR1 SGHRS and CDR2 YFSETQ. The germline V and J ends were trimmed by 1 base and 0 bases, with 8 bases remaining between them. The CDR3 is 14 residues long.

The chain couples TRBV13 to TRBJ1-1, with D perhaps TRBD1 (5 bases). The V end lost 5 bases, the J end lost 4 bases, and 11 bases lay between the germline ends. The CDR3 sequence is 13 residues long. Germline loops: CDR1 PRHDT, CDR2 FYEKMQ (reference sequence). The CDR3 DNA is TGTGCCAGCAGCCCCGGGGGGAGCACTGAAGCTTTCTTT. Protein sequence: CASSPGGSTEAFF.

The V call is TRBV24-1, the J call TRBJ1-2, with D perhaps TRBD1 (6 bases). This CDR3 region has 17 residues. Germline CDR1 and CDR2: KGHDR and SFDVKD. Trimming stripped 4 bases from V and 0 bases from J, with 17 bases between. This CDR3 is CATSDPGQPQANYGYTF. The CDR3 DNA follows: TGTGCCACCAGTGACCCAGGACAGCCTCAAGCTAACTATGGCTACACCTTC.

This clone was observed at least ten times. This chain connects TRBV6-2 or TRBV6-3 to TRBJ2-7, with D maybe TRBD2 (7 bases). This CDR3 has 16 residues. Trimming pared 6 bases from V and 4 bases from J, leaving 22 bases between. Looked up from germline, CDR1 is MNHEY and CDR2 is SVGEGT. The CDR3 spells CASSQRESRGGYEQYF. In nucleotides, the CDR3 is TGTGCCAGCAGCCAACGGGAATCGAGGGGGGGGTACGAGCAGTACTTC.

The rearrangement joins TRBV6-1 to TRBJ1-2; 8 positions agree with TRBD1. CDR1 and CDR2 from the germline V gene are MNHNS and SASEGT. J gave up 8 bases and V 5 bases, and 7 bases lay outside the gene matches. CDR3 length: 13 amino acids. The DNA of the CDR3 is TGTGCCAGCAGTTTTACAGGGGGACGGGGCTACACCTTC. Residues: CASSFTGGRGYTF.